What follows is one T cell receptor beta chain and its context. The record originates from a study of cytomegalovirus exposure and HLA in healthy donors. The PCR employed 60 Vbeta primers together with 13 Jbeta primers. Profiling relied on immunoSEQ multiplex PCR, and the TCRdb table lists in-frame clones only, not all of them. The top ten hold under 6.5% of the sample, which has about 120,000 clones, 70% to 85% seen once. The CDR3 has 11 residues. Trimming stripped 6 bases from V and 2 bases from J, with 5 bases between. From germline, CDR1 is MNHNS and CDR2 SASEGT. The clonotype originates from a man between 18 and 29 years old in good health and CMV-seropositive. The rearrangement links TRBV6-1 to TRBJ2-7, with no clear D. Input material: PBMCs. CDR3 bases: TGTGCCAGCAGCTCGGCCTACGAGCAGTACTTC. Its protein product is CASSSAYEQYF.